A selection of T cell receptor beta chains follows, all from one sample in a study of T-cell reconstitution after alpha-beta-depleted transplantation in children. TCRdb passed the PCR reads through MiXCR, listing each CDR3 protein once. The top ten clones hold 28% of a sample with about 980,000 distinct CDR3 sequences, about 29% of them seen once. The specimen was PBMCs, mostly from graft donor cells, collected 360 days after TCRalphabeta/CD19-depleted stem cell transplant. These receptors were obtained from a boy less than two years old who had a stem cell transplant for SCID, so the T cells may come from the graft donor. Both conserved end residues are part of each CDR3. The order of the fields is CDR3 length, D gene, clone size, J gene, V gene, CDR3 protein, CDR3 DNA. A D gene is named only where the DNA matches it firmly. Clone sizes are given selectively: once, few, many, or a class where the clone is expanded.

>16|.|.|TRBJ2-5|TRBV27
CASRSEKTGLPETQYF
TGTGCCAGCAGAAGCGAAAAAACAGGGCTTCCAGAGACCCAGTACTTC
>16|TRBD2|.|TRBJ2-7|TRBV15
CATSSPLRGGHNEQYF
TGTGCCACCAGCAGCCCCCTTCGGGGGGGGCACAACGAGCAGTACTTC
>16|.|.|TRBJ2-3|TRBV4-2
CASSPWTGGETDTQYF
TGTGCCAGCAGCCCTTGGACCGGAGGCGAGACAGATACGCAGTATTTT
>16|.|few|TRBJ1-4|TRBV7-9
CASSPYRPRSGEKLFF
TGTGCCAGCAGCCCATACAGGCCCCGAAGTGGTGAAAAACTGTTTTTT
>17|TRBD2|many|TRBJ2-4|TRBV28
CASSFWSGGALENIQYF
TGTGCCAGCAGTTTTTGGAGCGGGGGGGCCTTGGAAAACATTCAGTACTTC
>18|.|few|TRBJ2-3|TRBV5-1
CASSLADVAGRSIYTQYF
TGCGCCAGCAGCTTGGCCGACGTGGCAGGCAGATCGATTTATACGCAGTATTTT
>12|.|.|TRBJ1-5|TRBV20-1
CSASEVYQPQHF
TGCAGTGCTAGTGAGGTTTATCAGCCCCAGCATTTT
>15|TRBD1|many|TRBJ2-7|TRBV12-3/TRBV12-4
CASSSRTGTPHEQYF
TGTGCCAGCAGTTCCCGGACAGGGACCCCCCACGAGCAGTACTTC
>16|TRBD1|.|TRBJ2-3|TRBV4-2
CASSPSRTGATDTQYF
TGTGCCAGCAGCCCCTCTCGGACAGGGGCGACAGATACGCAGTATTTT
>15|.|.|TRBJ2-5|TRBV7-2
CASSLDAVGGETQYF
TGTGCCAGCAGCTTAGATGCAGTGGGCGGAGAGACCCAGTACTTC
>13|.|.|TRBJ1-1|TRBV6-5
CASQPHLRTEAFF
TGTGCCAGCCAGCCGCACTTACGCACTGAAGCTTTCTTT
>15|TRBD1|.|TRBJ1-2|TRBV6-1
CASRTGGGDNYGYTF
TGTGCCAGCAGGACAGGGGGTGGGGATAACTATGGCTACACCTTC
>16|TRBD2|few|TRBJ2-7|TRBV20-1
CSARAIKRGSSYEQYF
TGCAGTGCTAGGGCCATAAAGCGGGGGAGCTCCTACGAGCAGTACTTC
>15|.|.|TRBJ1-4|TRBV5-1
CASSKTGRWDEKLFF
TGCGCCAGCAGCAAGACGGGACGATGGGATGAAAAACTGTTTTTT
>11|.|.|TRBJ2-3|TRBV29-1
CSVSQTDTQYF
TGCAGCGTCAGTCAAACAGATACGCAGTATTTT
>16|.|.|TRBJ2-6|TRBV6-5
CASSYRAGSGANVLTF
TGTGCCAGCAGTTACAGGGCCGGATCCGGGGCCAACGTCCTGACTTTC
>21|TRBD1|few|TRBJ2-1|TRBV15
CATSRDLGRGFPNYPYNEQFF
TGTGCCACCAGCAGAGATCTAGGCAGGGGGTTCCCCAATTACCCTTACAATGAGCAGTTCTTC
>15|.|few|TRBJ1-1|TRBV7-9
CASRDLGAGVTEAFF
TGTGCCAGCAGGGACTTGGGGGCGGGAGTCACTGAAGCTTTCTTT
>15|.|.|TRBJ2-7|TRBV12-3/TRBV12-4
CASSLLRQGRYEQYF
TGTGCCAGCAGTTTGTTAAGGCAGGGGCGATACGAGCAGTACTTC
>13|.|many|TRBJ1-1|TRBV6-5
CASSYSIGNGAFF
TGTGCCAGCAGTTACTCGATTGGCAATGGGGCTTTCTTT
>14|.|.|TRBJ2-1|TRBV7-6
CASSLAVGTNEQFF
TGTGCCAGCAGCTTAGCTGTGGGGACCAATGAGCAGTTCTTC
>16|.|.|TRBJ2-3|TRBV12-3/TRBV12-4
CASSLGQGIRTDTQYF
TGTGCCAGCAGTTTGGGGCAGGGGATTCGCACAGATACGCAGTATTTT
>14|TRBD2|.|TRBJ2-3|TRBV12-3/TRBV12-4
CASCVASGRDTQYF
TGTGCCAGCTGCGTGGCTAGCGGCCGGGATACGCAGTATTTT
>15|.|.|TRBJ2-1|TRBV6-1
CASSEWMEPSNEQFF
TGTGCCAGCAGTGAATGGATGGAGCCTTCCAATGAGCAGTTCTTC